The 31 T cell receptor beta chains below all came from one sample that was sequenced in a study of sequential checkpoint blockade in melanoma. The treatment here: randomized to nivolumab then ipilimumab (arm A) or the reverse (arm B). TCRdb's table, derived via immunoSEQ multiplex PCR, lists solely in-frame clones and lacks some. This table has about 28,000 clones, 83% appearing once. The sequencing used CD8+ T cells sorted from blood (inferred from file names), collected from a patient given nivolumab and ipilimumab in sequence. These receptors were taken from a human donor with melanoma.

The V gene is TRBV5-6, the J gene TRBJ1-1, with D possibly TRBD1 on 5 matching bases. The CDR3 sequence is 13 residues long. Germline lookup yields CDR1 SGHDT and CDR2 YYEEEE. V gave up 0 bases and J gave up 5 bases, with 8 bases separating them. The CDR3 DNA sequence: TGTGCCAGCAGCTTGGGTGGGGGGACTGAAGCTTTCTTT. Its protein is CASSLGGGTEAFF.

This chain uses TRBV13 with TRBJ2-7; 9 nucleotides match TRBD1. The CDR3 is made up of 15 amino acids. Unmatched junction bases numbered 5, after V lost 5 bases and J lost 0 bases. Germline lookup yields CDR1 PRHDT and CDR2 FYEKMQ (reference sequence). In DNA, the CDR3 is TGTGCCAGCAGCCCAGGGACAGGGAGCTCCTACGAGCAGTACTTC. This gives the protein CASSPGTGSSYEQYF.

This chain links TRBV27 with TRBJ2-7; maybe TRBD2 (6 bases). This CDR3 region has 14 residues. The V and J ends lost 2 bases and 3 bases respectively, with 11 bases between them. Germline CDR1 reads MNHEY; CDR2 reads SMNVEV (reference sequence). CDR3 sequence reads: CASSLGQGGYEQYF. CDR3 nucleotides: TGTGCCAGCAGTTTAGGTCAGGGAGGCTACGAGCAGTACTTC.

The chain has TRBV7-2 and TRBJ2-7; 9 nucleotides line up with TRBD1. J gave up 4 bases and V 5 bases, and 9 bases lay outside the gene matches. The CDR3 runs to 15 residues. Germline V gene data show CDR1 as SGHTA and CDR2 as FQGNSA. CDR3 nucleotides: TGTGCCAGCAGCCTGGGACAGGGAGAGAGGTACGAGCAGTACTTC. It specifies CASSLGQGERYEQYF.

J is TRBJ1-1 and V is TRBV7-9, with 7 bases that match TRBD1. Looked up from germline, CDR1 is SEHNR and CDR2 is FQNEAQ (reference sequence). This CDR3 is built from 13 residues. The junction had 5 bases not matched to a gene; V was cut back by 4 bases and J by 6 bases. The DNA for the CDR3 is TGTGCCAGCAGCTCGACAGGGAGGCCTGAAGCTTTCTTT. Amino acids: CASSSTGRPEAFF.

The chain carries TRBV5-1 and TRBJ1-1, with 10 bases that match TRBD1. The germline gives CDR1 SGHRS, CDR2 YFSETQ. The CDR3 covers 14 residues. J gave up 3 bases and V 5 bases, and 4 bases lay outside the gene matches. CDR3 sequence (DNA): TGCGCCAGCAGTCCCGGGACAGGGGACACTGAAGCTTTCTTT. Translated, it gives CASSPGTGDTEAFF.

This clone was seen more than once but under ten times. The genes are TRBV19 and TRBJ1-5, with D perhaps matching TRBD1 (5 bases). The CDR3 consists of 15 residues. CDR1 LNHDA and CDR2 SQIVND come from the germline V gene (reference sequence). Trimming cost V 5 bases and J 0 bases, with 11 bases left between them. CDR3 residues: CASSPGSVSNQPQHF. For the CDR3, the DNA is TGTGCCAGTAGTCCAGGGTCTGTTAGCAATCAGCCCCAGCATTTT.

The chain links TRBV5-6 to TRBJ2-3; 10 nucleotides line up with TRBD2. The ends lost 3 bases at V and 0 bases at J; junction bases unmatched: 7. CDR1 SGHDT and CDR2 YYEEEE come from the germline V gene. The CDR3 is 17 residues long. In DNA form, the CDR3 reads TGTGCCAGCAGCTCCGATTCGACTAGCGGGAGCACAGATACGCAGTATTTT. Its translation: CASSSDSTSGSTDTQYF.

This clone was counted a single time. The CDR3: CASSDSGRTRNIQYF. CDR3 DNA sequence: TGTGCCAGCAGCGATAGCGGGAGAACGAGAAACATTCAGTACTTC. This chain joins TRBV9 and TRBJ2-4; 9 nucleotides match TRBD2. This CDR3 contains 15 residues. Trimming at V came to 3 bases and at J to 6 bases, leaving 7 bases not matched to a gene. The V gene's germline CDR1 is SGDLS and CDR2 YYNGEE.

This chain links TRBV27 with TRBJ2-5; D gene ambiguous. V lost 5 bases, J lost 4 bases, and 11 bases lay in between. CDR3 length: 13 amino acids. The germline gives CDR1 MNHEY, CDR2 SMNVEV (reference sequence). For the CDR3, the DNA is TGTGCCAGCAGTATGCCGTCCGGAGAGACCCAGTACTTC. Translation: CASSMPSGETQYF.

The CDR3 sequence: CASSAGTGKGKEFF. The DNA of the CDR3 is TGTGCCAGCAGCGCGGGGACAGGGAAGGGGAAGGAGTTCTTC. J is TRBJ2-1 and V is TRBV5-6; 9 bases agree with TRBD1. There are 14 residues in the CDR3. CDR1 is SGHDT and CDR2 is YYEEEE in the germline V gene. V trimming: 4 bases; J trimming: 14 bases; junction bases outside the gene matches: 13.

As regards this clone: This sample includes further DNA sequences coding for the same CDR3. The rearrangement joins TRBV9 to TRBJ2-2; possible D gene TRBD1, 5 bases. This CDR3 has 14 residues. Germline CDR1 reads SGDLS; CDR2 reads YYNGEE. The V end was cut by 4 bases, the J end by 2 bases, with 9 bases between. The CDR3 nucleotides are TGTGCCAGCAGCCCCGACAGAAACACCGGGGAGCTGTTTTTT. The encoded protein is CASSPDRNTGELFF. The full variable domain, its missing parts supplied by reference TRBV9 and TRBJ2-2, is DSGVTQTPKHLITATGQRVTLRCSPRSGDLSVYWYQQSLDQGLQFLIQYYNGEERAKGNILERFSAQQFPDLHSELNLSSLELGDSALYFCASSPDRNTGELFFGEGSRLTVL.

This clone was observed once. CDR3 nucleotide sequence: TGTGCCAGCAGTCCCGAAGAAGGGGTCAATGAGCAGTTCTTC. This encodes CASSPEEGVNEQFF. The V call is TRBV13, the J call TRBJ2-1, with a tentative D call TRBD1 (5 bases). The CDR3 consists of 14 residues. Germline CDR1 PRHDT, CDR2 FYEKMQ (reference sequence). V lost 6 bases to trimming and J lost 6 bases, with 15 bases between them.

The rearrangement uses TRBV5-6 and TRBJ1-1, with D maybe TRBD1 (5 bases). CDR1 and CDR2 (germline): SGHDT, YYEEEE. The length of the CDR3 is 13 residues. V gave up 3 bases and J gave up 4 bases, with 10 bases separating them. The CDR3 sequence is CASSSQGSTEAFF. The CDR3, as DNA: TGTGCCAGCAGCTCTCAGGGAAGCACTGAAGCTTTCTTT.

The chain links TRBV5-1 to TRBJ2-7; TRBD2 matches at 16 bases. V was pared by 4 bases and J by 0 bases, with 7 bases of the junction left unmatched. The CDR3 spans 18 residues. The V gene's germline CDR1 is SGHRS and CDR2 YFSETQ. CDR3 coding DNA: TGCGCCAGCAGCGCCAGCGGGACTAGCGGGAGGGCCTCCTACGAGCAGTACTTC. Its protein is CASSASGTSGRASYEQYF.

This clone occurred a few times. The chain has TRBV5-6 and TRBJ2-7; the match to TRBD2 covers 10 bases. V lost 5 bases, J lost 5 bases, and 7 bases stayed unmatched. The CDR3 covers 14 residues. CDR1 is SGHDT and CDR2 is YYEEEE in the germline V gene. The CDR3 DNA reads TGTGCCAGCAGTTCAGCGGGGGGGCGGGACGAGCAGTACTTC. Translated, it gives CASSSAGGRDEQYF.

V and J are TRBV9 and TRBJ2-7; TRBD1 agrees at 11 bases. Germline assignment: CDR1 SGDLS and CDR2 YYNGEE. This CDR3 has 14 residues. V shed 3 bases and J 3 bases; nucleotides not matched to a gene: 2. Here the CDR3 DNA reads TGTGCCAGCAGCGCCGGGACAGGGGGCTACGAGCAGTACTTC. The encoded protein is CASSAGTGGYEQYF.

The gene calls are TRBV6-6 and TRBJ2-1, with D possibly TRBD2 on 7 matching bases. Germline lookup yields CDR1 MNHNY and CDR2 SVGAGI (reference sequence). The CDR3 sequence is 13 residues long. With 7 bases removed from V and 10 bases from J, the gap between germline ends came to 17 bases. The CDR3 nucleotides read TGTGCCAGCACGAGGGGGGGGGCAGTAGAGCAGTTCTTC. The encoded protein is CASTRGGAVEQFF.

V usage is TRBV6-5 and J usage is TRBJ1-1; 8 bases are a match to TRBD1. The V gene's germline CDR1 is MNHEY and CDR2 SVGAGI. CDR3 size: 14 residues. V was clipped by 5 bases and J by 1 base; unmatched bases: 3. In nucleotides, the CDR3 is TGTGCCAGCAGTCCTGGACAGGGGAACACTGAAGCTTTCTTT. As protein: CASSPGQGNTEAFF.

The V and J genes are TRBV29-1 and TRBJ2-1, with TRBD2 as a possible D gene (6 bases). V was shortened by 3 bases and J by 9 bases, with 12 bases between the two germline ends. The CDR3 length is 12 residues. The V gene's germline CDR1 is SQVTM and CDR2 ANQGSEA. The CDR3 nucleotides read TGCAGCGTTGAGGAGACTAGTGTTGAGCAGTTCTTC. This translates into CSVEETSVEQFF.

This chain links TRBV7-8 with TRBJ2-7; 7 nucleotides match TRBD2. Germline CDR1 and CDR2: SGHVS and FQNEAQ. The CDR3 has 16 amino acids. Losses at the gene ends were 5 bases for V and 2 bases for J; bases not matched to a gene: 12. As DNA, the CDR3 is TGTGCCAGCAGCCCAAGAAAACGGGAGGACCCCTACGAGCAGTACTTC. Residues: CASSPRKREDPYEQYF. The full variable domain, rest sourced from reference TRBV7-8 and TRBJ2-7, is GAGVSQSPRYKVAKRGQDVALRCDPISGHVSLFWYQQALGQGPEFLTYFQNEAQLDKSGLPSDRFFAERPEGSVSTLKIQRTQQEDSAVYLCASSPRKREDPYEQYFGPGTRLTVT.

This clone appeared a single time. The chain combines TRBV9 with TRBJ1-1; D remains ambiguous. This CDR3 region has 17 residues. Trimming stripped 0 bases from V and 0 bases from J, with 15 bases between. Per the germline V gene, CDR1 is SGDLS and CDR2 is YYNGEE. CDR3 protein: CASSVAGVVGMNTEAFF. The DNA for the CDR3 is TGTGCCAGCAGCGTAGCTGGAGTGGTAGGCATGAACACTGAAGCTTTCTTT.

This sequence joins TRBV9 and TRBJ2-7; possible D gene TRBD2, 5 bases. The germline V gene encodes CDR1 SGDLS and CDR2 YYNGEE. The CDR3 runs 13 residues. V dropped 3 bases and J dropped 4 bases, with 11 bases sitting between them. The CDR3 loop reads CASSAGITYEQYF. The CDR3 bases are TGTGCCAGCAGCGCGGGAATTACGTACGAGCAGTACTTC.

V is TRBV6-6 and J is TRBJ1-2; a possible D gene is TRBD1 (6 bases). The CDR3 contains 16 residues. Deletions cut 1 base from V and 4 bases from J, with 16 bases between. CDR1 is MNHNY, CDR2 SVGAGI, per germline (reference sequence). In DNA form, the CDR3 reads TGTGCCAGCAGTTACTTATCAGAGACAGGCTTCTATGGCTACACCTTC. Encoded protein: CASSYLSETGFYGYTF.

In its sample, this clone was seen once. The genes are TRBV9 and TRBJ2-3; 7 bases match TRBD2. The CDR3 totals 16 residues. Germline CDR1 SGDLS, CDR2 YYNGEE. V shed 0 bases, J shed 2 bases, and the junction held 6 bases outside the gene matches. The CDR3 is CASSVVGGGPTDTQYF. The CDR3 DNA reads TGTGCCAGCAGCGTAGTGGGCGGGGGTCCCACAGATACGCAGTATTTT.

The rearrangement uses TRBV6-6 and TRBJ2-1; 8 nucleotides match TRBD1. V lost 4 bases, J lost 3 bases, and 5 bases stayed unmatched. The CDR3 runs to 15 residues. The germline V gene encodes CDR1 MNHNY and CDR2 SVGAGI (reference sequence). The CDR3 DNA is TGTGCCAGCAGTTTTCGGACAGGGCACTACAATGAGCAGTTCTTC. Translated: CASSFRTGHYNEQFF.

This clone was seen a handful of times. The rearrangement joins TRBV28 to TRBJ1-4, with TRBD1 as a possible D gene (6 bases). The CDR3 loop spans 16 amino acids. Germline V gene lookup returns CDR1 MDHEN and CDR2 SYDVKM. Trimming stripped 3 bases from V and 5 bases from J, with 16 bases between. The CDR3 coding sequence is TGTGCCAGCAGTTTGTGGGTGGGAACAGGGAATGAAAAACTGTTTTTT. It codes for CASSLWVGTGNEKLFF.

The chain links TRBV6-5 to TRBJ1-1; D possibly corresponds to TRBD1 (5 bases). This CDR3 has 14 residues. Germline values: CDR1 MNHEY, CDR2 SVGAGI. Between the trimmed V and J ends, which lost 2 bases and 4 bases, there was a span of 11 bases. In DNA form, the CDR3 reads TGTGCCAGCAGTTACGGAGGGAGGGGCACTGAAGCTTTCTTT. It specifies CASSYGGRGTEAFF.

The chain has TRBV27 and TRBJ2-3; TRBD2 matches at 11 bases. The CDR3 runs 13 residues. Germline-derived CDR1 and CDR2 are MNHEY and SMNVEV (reference sequence). The V segment lost 4 bases and the J segment 7 bases; nucleotides outside the gene matches: 1. This CDR3 is CASSSTSGNTQYF. The CDR3 DNA is TGTGCCAGCAGTTCGACTAGCGGGAATACGCAGTATTTT.

CDR3 loop: CASSFRRGGGDTQYF. CDR3 DNA sequence: TGTGCCAGCAGTTTCCGACGGGGAGGAGGAGATACGCAGTATTTT. The chain links TRBV5-6 to TRBJ2-3, with D possibly being TRBD2 (6 bases). Looked up from germline, CDR1 is SGHDT and CDR2 is YYEEEE. Trimming took 5 bases from V and 5 from J, leaving 18 bases between them. The CDR3 loop spans 15 amino acids. Based on the CDR3 plus reference TRBV5-6 and TRBJ2-3, the full variable domain is DAGVTQSPTHLIKTRGQQVTLRCSPKSGHDTVSWYQQALGQGPQFIFQYYEEEERQRGNFPDRFSGHQFPNYSSELNVNALLLGDSALYLCASSFRRGGGDTQYFGPGTRLTVL.

This clone was seen once. CDR3 sequence: CASSWSSGGQETQYF. The CDR3 DNA follows: TGTGCCAGTAGTTGGTCTAGCGGGGGGCAAGAGACCCAGTACTTC. V usage is TRBV19 and J usage is TRBJ2-5; 11 positions match TRBD2. The junction had 4 bases not matched to a gene; V was cut back by 5 bases and J by 2 bases. The length of the CDR3 is 15 residues. CDR1 LNHDA and CDR2 SQIVND come from the germline V gene (reference sequence).